This T cell receptor (beta chain) stems from a study of tumor-infiltrating lymphocytes in primary liver carcinoma listed by TCRdb under 2017. For context, the study as a whole: Hepatocellular carcinoma (four) or combined HCC and intrahepatic cholangiocarcinoma (one) was present in the five patients, who were three men and two women aged 30 to 69 years. The five patients had tumors of stage T1-T3 N0M0, with maximum diameters ranging from roughly 4.2 to 11 cm. Each sample produced roughly 3.65 to 7.13 million productive TCRbeta reads, and read depth showed no significant difference between tissue types. Across five regions of each liver tumor, along with adjacent normal tissue and blood, the study brought together TCRbeta repertoire sequencing, expression microarrays and whole-exome sequencing. A total of roughly 35 specimens from 5 patients underwent TCRbeta repertoire sequencing, comprising around 25 tumor regions, 5 adjacent noncancerous liver tissues and 5 peripheral blood samples. Agilent mRNA microarray profiling was performed on the roughly 25 tumor region samples to relate TCRbeta repertoire diversity to the local molecular phenotype. Reproducibility between technical replicate repertoires was high, with correlation coefficients above 0.95 and mean shared-clone rates about 0.9. The full study reports these points: Only the TCR beta chain was sequenced, so true repertoire diversity is likely underestimated because unpaired alpha chains were not captured. Only 4 or 5 patients were included in the study, and the authors note that the findings should be validated in a larger study. Repertoire overlap was higher between tumor regions (mean roughly 35%) than tumor-adjacent (around 17%) or tumor-blood (14%) pairs, consistent with antigen-driven expansion. Since the samples were bulk and unsorted, there was no way to compare CD4+ and CD8+ T cell repertoires. Only about 8-25% of top clones were found in all five regions of a tumor, suggesting spatial heterogeneity of tumor-infiltrating T cells. The top 250 clones made up a significantly larger repertoire fraction in tumors than in blood (p = 0.039).

Without any cell sorting, total RNA and DNA were extracted together from 20-30 mg of bulk tissue using the AllPrep DNA/RNA mini kit. Surgical resection was performed in China between November 2015 and early 2016 on five or six patients with histopathologically diagnosed primary liver carcinoma. Patients had chronic HBV infection and were treatment-naive at sampling. Each tumor was sampled at five spatially separated regions: the superior, inferior, left-lateral and right-lateral poles and the tumor centre. Histology showed that every tumor sample contained more than 80% viable tumor cells. Each fresh piece of tumor and adjacent tissue was cut in two, with one half stored in RNAlater at -80 degrees C and the other half sent for histology. A constant-region primer and ProtoScript II reverse transcriptase were used to reverse-transcribe TCRbeta-specific cDNA from roughly 480 ng total RNA. Construction of the TCRbeta libraries relied on three nested rounds of multiplex PCR, following a slightly modified ARM-PCR procedure. Sample barcodes and Illumina adapters were added in a final 25-cycle PCR with Deep VentR polymerase. Before sequencing, amplicons of 200-500 bp were purified from gel using a QIAquick gel extraction kit. The TCRbeta amplicons were sequenced with 250-bp paired-end reads on an Illumina HiSeq 2500. The original pipeline was this. Quality trimming of reads was performed with Trimmomatic v0.33, and paired reads were merged with FLASH v1.2.11 so that full CDR3 sequences could be recovered. V, D and J germline segments were assigned to the rearranged TCRbeta sequences by MiGEC v1.2.1b. Clonotype statistics, along with Shannon-Wiener diversity indices, were calculated using VDJtools v1.0.0. To cut down on sampling bias, every analysis after diversity analysis relied on just the 250 most abundant clonotypes from each sample. TCRdb ran its own pipeline on the public reads, namely fastp trimming at Q25 and MiXCR clone calling, and kept in-frame beta chains. Here each entry gathers all rows of one CDR3 protein and keeps the most common genes and DNA. In this record, the V and J calls reflect TCRdb's handling and not the investigators' own analysis. This sample comprises 90,000 to 150,000 distinct CDR3 sequences, around two thirds of them detected only once. The ten largest account for roughly a tenth of the sample.

This clonotype was detected a few times. Its binding antigen is unknown. Base qualities are not at hand, and no much larger clone is one base apart. The sequenced material came from liver tumor tissue from sampling region 1. What the cell subset or site label conveys for this sample: tumor region T1, superior pole. This TCR came from a woman aged 60-75 years with primary liver carcinoma and hepatitis B virus infection.

The CDR3 sequence is CASLGTGWNAWELFF. The DNA sequence is TGCGCCAGCCTGGGGACAGGGTGGAACGCCTGGGAGCTGTTTTTT. The V and J genes are TRBV10-1 and TRBJ2-2, with 9 middle bases fitting TRBD1. The CDR3 measures 15 amino acids from cysteine to phenylalanine. The CDR3 DNA has 45 bases and is translated from base 1. The junction shows trimming of 8 bases on V and 9 bases on J, and the gene matches do not reach 13 bases of it. Sequences WNHNN (CDR1) and SYGVQD (CDR2) are obtained from the germline V gene (reference sequence).